The 21 T cell receptor beta chains presented below share a single source sample, sequenced in a study of cytotoxic CD8 clonotypes in ibrutinib-treated CLL (dated by TCRdb to the early 2020s). Libraries were prepared through the immunoSEQ multiplex PCR assay. TCRdb retrieved this table from immuneACCESS and kept in-frame rearrangements only. Not all clones are present; in checked studies, unresolved V genes account for under half, and no reason is known for the remainder. The sample yields fewer than 400,000 clones; 67% were counted once. The ten largest make up around 6.3% of the sample. Sequencing was performed on PBMCs, taken after 36 months of ibrutinib treatment. These TCRs come from a human donor with chronic lymphocytic leukemia.

This rearrangement joins TRBV29-1 to TRBJ2-7, with 7 bases aligning to TRBD1. Germline V gene sequence: CDR1 SQVTM, CDR2 ANQGSEA. The CDR3 has 12 amino acids. J lost 2 bases, V lost 6 bases, and 4 bases had no gene match. For the CDR3, the DNA is TGCAGCGTCTCAGGGGGTCCCTACGAGCAGTACTTC. It specifies CSVSGGPYEQYF.

This clone was recorded a few times. Other DNA sequences of this sample code for an identical CDR3. The genes are TRBV9 and TRBJ1-1; unclear D gene. The CDR3 consists of 12 residues. The V gene's germline CDR1 is SGDLS and CDR2 YYNGEE. Between the trimmed V and J ends, which lost 7 bases and 1 base, there was a span of 8 bases. This CDR3 is CASGRANTEAFF. In DNA form, the CDR3 reads TGTGCCAGCGGGCGGGCGAACACTGAAGCTTTCTTT. The variable domain in full, completed from reference TRBV9 and TRBJ1-1, reads DSGVTQTPKHLITATGQRVTLRCSPRSGDLSVYWYQQSLDQGLQFLIQYYNGEERAKGNILERFSAQQFPDLHSELNLSSLELGDSALYFCASGRANTEAFFGQGTRLTVV.

V usage is TRBV4-1 and J usage is TRBJ1-2; D not certain. The germline CDR1 and CDR2 sequences are MGHRA and YSYEKL. V shed 0 bases and J shed 0 bases, with 8 bases lying between them. The CDR3 is 15 residues long. The CDR3 DNA reads TGCGCCAGCAGCCAAGATAATGTCGCTAACTATGGCTACACCTTC. Translated, it gives CASSQDNVANYGYTF.

The table lists this clone with a few counts. The chain combines TRBV15 with TRBJ1-5; TRBD1 might be the D (6 bases). This CDR3 comprises 15 residues. V was shortened by 5 bases and J by 3 bases, with 14 bases between the two germline ends. Germline V gene sequence: CDR1 LNHNV, CDR2 YYDKDF (reference sequence). DNA for the CDR3: TGTGCCACCAGCGGGCAGGGGCGAGCCAATCAGCCCCAGCATTTT. Translating gives CATSGQGRANQPQHF.

The V gene is TRBV11-3, the J gene TRBJ2-3; tentative D call: TRBD1 (8 bases). The ends were cut back, 5 bases at V and 5 bases at J, with 20 bases in the middle. The germline CDR1 and CDR2 sequences are SGHNT and YENEEA. The CDR3 runs to 16 residues. The CDR3 coding sequence is TGTGCCAGCAGCCTGAACAGGGGGGGTTACGGAGATACGCAGTATTTT. Residues: CASSLNRGGYGDTQYF.

V usage is TRBV19 and J usage is TRBJ2-7; D unresolved. The CDR3 spans 15 residues. Germline V lookup: CDR1 LNHDA, CDR2 SQIVND (reference sequence). The V end lost 1 base, the J end lost 0 bases, and 10 bases lay between the germline ends. The CDR3 here is CASSIAHYSSYEQYF. CDR3 coding DNA: TGTGCCAGTAGTATAGCGCACTACAGCTCCTACGAGCAGTACTTC.

The chain links TRBV7-2 to TRBJ2-3, with D possibly matching TRBD2 (5 bases). Germline V CDR1 and CDR2: SGHTA, FQGNSA. With 0 bases removed from V and 2 bases from J, the gap between germline ends came to 9 bases. The CDR3 consists of 15 residues. CDR3 sequence (DNA): TGTGCCAGCAGCTTAGCGGGAGCAGTCACAGATACGCAGTATTTT. Translating gives CASSLAGAVTDTQYF.

The rearrangement joins TRBV28 to TRBJ1-1, with TRBD1 matching over 7 bases. The CDR3 covers 17 residues. The V segment lost 6 bases and the J segment 0 bases; nucleotides outside the gene matches: 13. Germline V gene lookup returns CDR1 MDHEN and CDR2 SYDVKM. CDR3 DNA sequence: TGTGCCAGCAGACCCCGGGACAGAGCATCTCTGAACACTGAAGCTTTCTTT. Its protein product is CASRPRDRASLNTEAFF.

This clone was picked up a small number of times. The rearrangement uses TRBV19 and TRBJ1-4; 8 bases match TRBD1. With V trimmed by 1 base and J by 8 bases, 3 bases remained unmatched. The germline gives CDR1 LNHDA, CDR2 SQIVND (reference sequence). The CDR3 runs 14 residues. The CDR3 spells CASSIGQGREKLFF. The CDR3 nucleotides read TGTGCCAGTAGTATAGGACAGGGGAGAGAAAAACTGTTTTTT.

The rearrangement joins TRBV25-1 to TRBJ1-2; D not resolved. V was pared by 8 bases and J by 2 bases, with 9 bases between. The CDR3 has 12 amino acids. Germline CDR1 is MGHDK and CDR2 is SYGVNS. The CDR3 nucleotides read TGTGCCAGCCGAGGGCCCAACTATGGCTACACCTTC. This encodes CASRGPNYGYTF.

The chain links TRBV19 to TRBJ2-7; D is uncertain. The V gene's germline CDR1 is LNHDA and CDR2 SQIVND (reference sequence). The CDR3 sequence is 11 residues long. V lost 10 bases to trimming and J lost 6 bases, with 13 bases between them. In DNA, the CDR3 is TGTGCCACCCTTAAATGGGGCGAGCAGTACTTC. This gives the protein CATLKWGEQYF.

CDR3 loop: CASSLDRFDEQYF. The CDR3 DNA reads TGTGCCAGCAGTCTGGACAGGTTCGACGAGCAGTACTTC. J is TRBJ2-7 and V is TRBV6-5; 7 nucleotides match TRBD1. The CDR3 sequence is 13 residues long. Germline trimming cut 5 bases from V and 5 bases from J; bases unmatched to any gene: 6. Germline V gene sequence: CDR1 MNHEY, CDR2 SVGAGI.

V and J are TRBV5-1 and TRBJ2-7, with 9 bases aligning to TRBD1. With V trimmed by 5 bases and J by 3 bases, 6 bases remained unmatched. The CDR3 covers 14 residues. Per germline, CDR1 SGHRS and CDR2 YFSETQ. Here the CDR3 reads CASSWTGEVYEQYF. The CDR3 nucleotides read TGCGCCAGCAGTTGGACAGGGGAGGTCTACGAGCAGTACTTC.

This sequence joins TRBV6-6 and TRBJ1-2; no clear D. CDR1 and CDR2 from the germline V gene are MNHNY and SVGAGI (reference sequence). V was trimmed by 6 bases and J by 4 bases, leaving 6 bases between them. The CDR3 contains 11 residues. CDR3 sequence reads: CASRVTYGYTF. CDR3 DNA: TGTGCCAGCAGGGTTACCTATGGCTACACCTTC.

The rearrangement joins TRBV7-8 to TRBJ1-2; TRBD1 agrees at 7 bases. V was pared by 5 bases and J by 8 bases, with 14 bases of the junction left unmatched. This CDR3 region has 15 residues. CDR1 and CDR2 (germline): SGHVS, FQNEAQ. The CDR3 region is CASSQTGKGSSGYTF. The CDR3 DNA sequence: TGTGCCAGCAGCCAGACAGGGAAAGGGTCTAGCGGCTACACCTTC.

The rearrangement links TRBV27 to TRBJ2-7, with a weak D call TRBD1 (5 bases). Germline V lookup: CDR1 MNHEY, CDR2 SMNVEV (reference sequence). The CDR3 consists of 16 residues. Trimming removed 6 bases at V and 1 base at J, with 19 bases between. CDR3 protein: CASSITRQPPSYEQYF. The CDR3, as DNA: TGTGCCAGCAGCATTACCCGACAGCCGCCTTCCTACGAGCAGTACTTC.

This clone has just a few counts. The chain couples TRBV5-1 to TRBJ2-5; 7 positions match TRBD2. This CDR3 comprises 15 residues. V was clipped by 4 bases and J by 4 bases; unmatched bases: 10. Germline assignment: CDR1 SGHRS and CDR2 YFSETQ. DNA for the CDR3: TGCGCCAGCAGCCCCCGGGGAGGGAGTCGAGAGACCCAGTACTTC. This translates into CASSPRGGSRETQYF.

This chain connects TRBV7-9 to TRBJ2-3; D is unclear. Germline-derived CDR1 and CDR2 are SEHNR and FQNEAQ (reference sequence). There are 14 residues in the CDR3. With 1 base removed from V and 0 bases from J, the gap between germline ends came to 5 bases. CDR3 sequence (DNA): TGTGCCAGCAGCTTAGTAGGTAGCACAGATACGCAGTATTTT. This codes for CASSLVGSTDTQYF.

V gene TRBV7-3 combines with J gene TRBJ2-3, with 8 bases identical to TRBD1. The CDR3 runs to 15 residues. Germline V gene sequence: CDR1 SGHTA, CDR2 FQGTGA. The V gene end was trimmed by 4 bases and the J gene end by 0 bases; junction bases not matched to a gene: 3. The CDR3 sequence is CASSSDRGSTDTQYF. The CDR3 DNA reads as TGTGCCAGCAGCTCCGACAGGGGTAGCACAGATACGCAGTATTTT.

Comment on this clone: The same CDR3 also results from other DNA sequences found in this sample. J is TRBJ2-7 and V is TRBV5-1; no clear D gene. Germline V gene data show CDR1 as SGHRS and CDR2 as YFSETQ. Trimming removed 0 bases at V and 7 bases at J, with 5 bases between. This CDR3 has 11 residues. DNA of the CDR3: TGCGCCAGCAGCTTGGGAGCTGAGCAGTACTTC. It encodes CASSLGAEQYF.

This clone was recorded a few times. CDR3 region: CASRRWGVYEQYF. Here the CDR3 DNA reads TGTGCCAGCAGGAGGTGGGGGGTATACGAGCAGTACTTC. This rearrangement joins TRBV2 to TRBJ2-7; D is perhaps TRBD2 (6 bases). The CDR3 contains 13 residues. Germline V gene sequence: CDR1 SNHLY, CDR2 FYNNEI. V was shortened by 6 bases and J by 4 bases, with 13 bases between the two germline ends.